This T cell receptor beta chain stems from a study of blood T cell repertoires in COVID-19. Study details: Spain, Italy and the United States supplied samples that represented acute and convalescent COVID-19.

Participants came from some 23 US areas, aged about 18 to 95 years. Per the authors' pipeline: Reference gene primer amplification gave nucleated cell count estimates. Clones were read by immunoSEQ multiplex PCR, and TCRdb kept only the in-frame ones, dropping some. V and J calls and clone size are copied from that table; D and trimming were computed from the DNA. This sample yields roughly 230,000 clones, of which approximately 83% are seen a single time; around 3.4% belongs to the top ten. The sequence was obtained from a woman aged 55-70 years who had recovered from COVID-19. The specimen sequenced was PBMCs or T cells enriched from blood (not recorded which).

This CDR3 is CASYSGVNTGELFF. The CDR3, as DNA: TGTGCCAGTTATAGCGGGGTAAACACCGGGGAGCTGTTTTTT. This chain connects TRBV6-5 to TRBJ2-2; 8 nucleotides agree with TRBD2. V dropped 9 bases and J dropped 2; count of bases not matched to a gene: 5. CDR3 length: 14 amino acids. The germline V gene has CDR1 MNHEY and CDR2 SVGAGI.